The clone carrying this TCR beta chain was recorded many times. Its target is not known. TCRdb passed the RACE reads through MiXCR, listing each CDR3 protein once. Of approximately 370,000 distinct CDR3 sequences listed, 5.5% were seen once; the top ten hold about 8.2%. J was trimmed by 0 bases and V by 6 bases; bases with no gene match: 14. The CDR3 is 18 amino acids. Germline CDR1 and CDR2: DFQATT and SNEGSKA (reference sequence). Specified time point: pre-sensitization, week 0. Treatment meaning: therapeutic diphenylcyclopropenone sensitization with weekly scalp DPC. Donors were 18 to 70-year-old alopecia patients suitable for DPC. The data derive from a study of human T cells and chemical hapten exposure. On the study more broadly: 0.01% DPC was applied to the upper back in patch tests, which were read at 6 days.

Study-wide results and caveats: Sensitizing to DPC left TCRs with a frequency above 1 in 1000 unaltered.

This receptor was taken from a woman younger than 30 with alopecia areata. Some clones in this sample may be carry-over from other donors' samples. V gene TRBV20-1 combines with J gene TRBJ2-1; the match to TRBD2 covers 10 bases. The sequencing used whole blood, collected in connection with sensitization to the hapten diphenylcyclopropenone (DPC). In nucleotides, the CDR3 is TGCAGTGCCCAGGGGGCTAGCGGGGGACCGACCTCCTACAATGAGCAGTTCTTC. This gives the protein CSAQGASGGPTSYNEQFF.